One sample yielded the 24 T cell receptor beta chains listed below, sequenced in a study of cytomegalovirus exposure and HLA in healthy donors. PCR used 60 Vbeta primers and 13 Jbeta primers. The data were produced by immunoSEQ multiplex PCR, yet TCRdb's version contains in-frame clones alone and is incomplete. The sample lists around 140,000 clones, 70% to 90% occurring once. Input material: PBMCs. Receptors originate from a man aged 35 to 55 in good health and CMV-seronegative.

The rearrangement joins TRBV14 to TRBJ1-1, with D hard to call. The V gene lost 5 bases and the J gene lost 1 base, with 8 bases spanning the gap. The CDR3 is made up of 13 amino acids. Germline V lookup: CDR1 SGHDN, CDR2 FVKESK. The CDR3 nucleotides read TGTGCCAGCAGCACGCAGGAGAACACTGAAGCTTTCTTT. Translating gives CASSTQENTEAFF.

The genes are TRBV9 and TRBJ2-5; 7 bases line up with TRBD1. Germline CDR1 and CDR2: SGDLS and YYNGEE. This CDR3 has 13 residues. V lost 5 bases to trimming and J lost 3 bases; unmatched junction nucleotides: 4. The CDR3 sequence is CASRPGTEETQYF. The DNA of the CDR3 is TGTGCCAGCAGGCCGGGGACAGAAGAGACCCAGTACTTC.

This chain connects TRBV7-6 to TRBJ2-3; D possibly corresponds to TRBD1 (5 bases). Trimming cost V 3 bases and J 3 bases, with 10 bases left between them. CDR3 length: 14 residues. The germline CDR1 and CDR2 sequences are SGHVS and FNYEAQ. This CDR3 is CASSFSRQTDTQYF. CDR3 nucleotide sequence: TGTGCCAGCAGCTTCTCTAGACAGACAGATACGCAGTATTTT.

The chain couples TRBV11-1 to TRBJ1-2; D is perhaps TRBD1 (6 bases). The CDR3 sequence is 16 residues long. Germline lookup yields CDR1 SGHAT and CDR2 FQDESV (reference sequence). Trimming took off 5 bases at V and 2 bases at J, with 18 bases between the two ends. DNA for the CDR3: TGTGCCAGCAGCCCTACTTACTTCGACAGGAACTATGGCTACACCTTC. The encoded protein is CASSPTYFDRNYGYTF.

The V call is TRBV7-3, the J call TRBJ2-1, with 7 bases identical to TRBD1. The CDR3 loop spans 13 amino acids. Germline lookup yields CDR1 SGHTA and CDR2 FQGTGA. V shed 10 bases, J shed 7 bases, and the junction held 10 bases outside the gene matches. Here the CDR3 DNA reads TGTGCCAACCAGACAGGGTTTCTGAATGAGCAGTTCTTC. This translates into CANQTGFLNEQFF.

This chain joins TRBV5-6 and TRBJ1-2, with TRBD1 as a possible D gene (5 bases). The CDR3 runs to 14 residues. From germline, CDR1 is SGHDT and CDR2 YYEEEE. V lost 3 bases and J lost 6, with 15 bases in between. The CDR3: CASSSPGGLNGYTF. CDR3 sequence (DNA): TGTGCCAGCAGCTCTCCGGGGGGACTGAATGGCTACACCTTC.

The chain has TRBV28 and TRBJ2-6, with TRBD1 identical over 10 bases. Germline trimming cut 5 bases from V and 0 bases from J; bases unmatched to any gene: 4. CDR1 is MDHEN and CDR2 is SYDVKM in the germline V gene. This CDR3 has 17 residues. In DNA form, the CDR3 reads TGTGCCAGCAGTCCCGGGACAGGGGACTCTGGGGCCAACGTCCTGACTTTC. This translates into CASSPGTGDSGANVLTF.

This chain uses TRBV28 with TRBJ2-3; 10 positions match TRBD2. CDR3 length: 19 amino acids. In germline, CDR1 is MDHEN, CDR2 SYDVKM. Trimming removed 0 bases from V and 1 base from J; junction bases left unmatched: 10. CDR3 sequence reads: CASSLWGFETSGGTDTQYF. The CDR3 DNA reads TGTGCCAGCAGTTTATGGGGGTTCGAAACTAGCGGGGGCACAGATACGCAGTATTTT. The full variable domain, its missing parts supplied by reference TRBV28 and TRBJ2-3, is DVKVTQSSRYLVKRTGEKVFLECVQDMDHENMFWYRQDPGLGLRLIYFSYDVKMKEKGDIPEGYSVSREKKERFSLILESASTNQTSMYLCASSLWGFETSGGTDTQYFGPGTRLTVL.

The chain couples TRBV5-4 to TRBJ1-2; tentatively, D is TRBD1 (6 bases). Trimming left V 4 bases short and J 3 bases short, with 13 bases between. The length of the CDR3 is 14 residues. Germline V gene lookup returns CDR1 SGHNT and CDR2 YYREEE (reference sequence). CDR3 DNA: TGTGCCAGCAGCCGGGACACAGCTTACTATGGCTACACCTTC. Amino acids: CASSRDTAYYGYTF.

In nucleotides, the CDR3 is TGCGCCAGCAGTTCGGGGACTAGCGGGAGTTTAAACACAGATACGCAGTATTTT. It specifies CASSSGTSGSLNTDTQYF. This chain uses TRBV10-2 with TRBJ2-3; TRBD2 matches at 14 bases. This CDR3 has 18 residues. J lost 2 bases, V lost 5 bases, and 9 bases had no gene match. Germline lookup yields CDR1 WSHSY and CDR2 SAAADI.

In this sample, this clone turned up a few times. The gene calls are TRBV6-5 and TRBJ2-1; the D gene is possibly TRBD2 (5 bases). CDR1 and CDR2 from the germline V gene are MNHEY and SVGAGI. The V end lost 2 bases, the J end lost 9 bases, and 11 bases lay between the germline ends. There are 13 residues in the CDR3. Here the CDR3 reads CASSYAVEVEQFF. The CDR3 DNA reads as TGTGCCAGCAGTTACGCGGTGGAGGTTGAGCAGTTCTTC.

Of note for this clone: At one of its ends the junction is not consistent with the germline gene, which may arise from a read error. In nucleotides, the CDR3 is TGTGCTAGCAGCTTAGTACCCGTCGGGGGACAGGGAGATACGCAGTATTTT. The encoded protein is CASSLVPVGGQGDTQYF. The J gene is TRBJ2-3, the V gene TRBV7-7; TRBD1 aligns across 9 bases. The germline V gene has CDR1 SSHAT and CDR2 FNYEAQ (reference sequence). The CDR3 length is 17 residues.

The chain couples TRBV5-6 to TRBJ2-3; 10 nucleotides agree with TRBD2. V lost 0 bases to trimming and J lost 7 bases; unmatched junction nucleotides: 8. Germline V gives CDR1 SGHDT, CDR2 YYEEEE. This CDR3 is 16 amino acids long. The CDR3 region is CASSLGGRLAGHTQYF. The CDR3, as DNA: TGTGCCAGCAGCTTGGGGGGGAGACTAGCGGGCCATACGCAGTATTTT.

This clone appeared a few times. This chain connects TRBV4-3 to TRBJ1-3; D call uncertain. The germline V gene has CDR1 LGHNA and CDR2 YSLEER. V was pared by 0 bases and J by 4 bases, with 4 bases between. This CDR3 has 13 amino acids. The chain's CDR3 is CASSQDLGNTIYF. CDR3 coding DNA: TGCGCCAGCAGCCAAGATCTAGGAAACACCATATATTTT.

The chain links TRBV7-9 to TRBJ2-7; D is unclear. The CDR3 loop spans 14 amino acids. V was clipped by 7 bases and J by 2 bases, with 15 bases between them. Germline CDR1 reads SEHNR; CDR2 reads FQNEAQ (reference sequence). CDR3 sequence reads: CASTQNISPYEQYF. The CDR3 DNA is TGTGCCAGCACTCAAAACATCTCCCCCTACGAGCAGTACTTC.

The rearrangement joins TRBV5-1 to TRBJ2-3, with 13 bases aligning to TRBD2. V shed 4 bases, J shed 6 bases, and the junction held 8 bases outside the gene matches. Germline loops: CDR1 SGHRS, CDR2 YFSETQ. The CDR3 is 16 residues long. The CDR3 protein is CASSHRTSGSGDTQYF. CDR3 DNA: TGCGCCAGCAGCCACAGGACTAGCGGGAGTGGGGATACGCAGTATTTT. The whole variable domain, filled in from reference TRBV5-1 and TRBJ2-3, reads KAGVTQTPRYLIKTRGQQVTLSCSPISGHRSVSWYQQTPGQGLQFLFEYFSETQRNKGNFPGRFSGRQFSNSRSEMNVSTLELGDSALYLCASSHRTSGSGDTQYFGPGTRLTVL.

The chain combines TRBV19 with TRBJ2-5, with 11 bases lining up with TRBD2. Germline V lookup: CDR1 LNHDA, CDR2 SQIVND (reference sequence). V shed 6 bases, J shed 5 bases, and the junction held 8 bases outside the gene matches. CDR3 length: 15 amino acids. The CDR3, as DNA: TGTGCCAGTAGCTTAGCGGGAGGGCCTCGGGAGACCCAGTACTTC. This encodes CASSLAGGPRETQYF.

V gene TRBV2 combines with J gene TRBJ2-1, with 12 bases aligning to TRBD2. The V and J ends lost 6 bases and 5 bases, in that order; junction bases with no gene match: 14. CDR3 length: 18 residues. Germline values: CDR1 SNHLY, CDR2 FYNNEI. Here the CDR3 reads CASRESLAGGSGNNEQFF. The CDR3 bases are TGTGCCAGCAGAGAATCCCTAGCGGGAGGGTCGGGTAACAATGAGCAGTTCTTC.

The rearrangement links TRBV28 to TRBJ2-3; D is perhaps TRBD1 (6 bases). The CDR3 consists of 13 residues. CDR1 and CDR2 from the germline V gene are MDHEN and SYDVKM. V dropped 5 bases and J dropped 2 bases, with 8 bases sitting between them. CDR3 nucleotides: TGTGCCAGCAGTGACAGGTCCACAGATACGCAGTATTTT. It translates to CASSDRSTDTQYF.

The genes are TRBV7-6 and TRBJ2-5; 12 bases are a match to TRBD1. V dropped 0 bases and J dropped 5; count of bases not matched to a gene: 7. In germline, CDR1 is SGHVS, CDR2 FNYEAQ. The CDR3 runs to 17 residues. The DNA for the CDR3 is TGTGCCAGCAGCTTAGCGCCGGGACAGGGGGCAAGGGAGACCCAGTACTTC. Its translation is CASSLAPGQGARETQYF.

This chain links TRBV7-2 with TRBJ2-5; 9 bases are shared with TRBD2. Germline V gives CDR1 SGHTA, CDR2 FQGNSA. The length of the CDR3 is 13 residues. V dropped 5 bases and J dropped 5; count of bases not matched to a gene: 3. The CDR3 loop reads CASSRGLAETQYF. CDR3 bases: TGTGCCAGCAGCCGCGGACTAGCGGAGACCCAGTACTTC.

CDR3 sequence: CASSEAGTQYNEQFF. In nucleotides, the CDR3 is TGTGCCAGCAGTGAAGCGGGGACTCAATACAATGAGCAGTTCTTC. The chain has TRBV6-1 and TRBJ2-1, with D tentatively TRBD2 (6 bases). This CDR3 has 15 residues. V was trimmed by 0 bases and J by 4 bases, leaving 10 bases between them. Germline V gene lookup returns CDR1 MNHNS and CDR2 SASEGT.

The rearrangement joins TRBV28 to TRBJ2-1; 8 positions match TRBD1. V gave up 0 bases and J gave up 5 bases; unmatched junction bases: 6. Germline V gene lookup returns CDR1 MDHEN and CDR2 SYDVKM. The CDR3 consists of 16 residues. The CDR3 coding sequence is TGTGCCAGCAGTTTATGGTCTGGACAGGGCAACAATGAGCAGTTCTTC. Its protein product is CASSLWSGQGNNEQFF.

The gene calls are TRBV18 and TRBJ1-1; D possibly corresponds to TRBD1 (6 bases). Looked up from germline, CDR1 is KGHSH and CDR2 is LQKENI. Deletions cut 2 bases from V and 8 bases from J, with 15 bases between. The CDR3 spans 14 residues. The CDR3 loop reads CASSPTQGTLEAFF. The DNA of the CDR3 is TGTGCCAGCTCACCAACGCAGGGGACCCTGGAAGCTTTCTTT.